The 18 T cell receptor beta chains below all came from one sample that was sequenced in a study of T cells in localized non-small cell lung cancer. This table comes from immunoSEQ multiplex PCR, and its TCRdb copy is limited to in-frame clones, with some not included. The repertoire has roughly 3,000 clones, more than 25% of them found once; the top ten carry about 15%. Source: normal lung tissue next to the tumor, taken before any cancer treatment. These receptors all stem from a woman aged 40-75 years with stage II squamous cell lung carcinoma.

This clone was seen a handful of times. This rearrangement joins TRBV6-8 to TRBJ2-1, with unresolved D. The CDR3 runs to 16 residues. CDR1 and CDR2 (germline): MNHGY, SAAAGT. Deletions cut 0 bases from V and 3 bases from J, with 12 bases between. The CDR3 protein is CASSYSGTGGYNEQFF. The CDR3 DNA sequence: TGTGCCAGCAGTTACTCGGGAACGGGCGGCTACAATGAGCAGTTCTTC.

In this sample, this clone turned up a few times. The V and J genes are TRBV6-8 and TRBJ1-1; 7 nucleotides line up with TRBD1. There are 14 residues in the CDR3. Looked up from germline, CDR1 is MNHGY and CDR2 is SAAAGT. The ends lost 6 bases at V and 6 bases at J; junction bases unmatched: 10. The CDR3 DNA sequence: TGTGCCAGCAGCCCAAACAGGGGTGTCGCTGAAGCTTTCTTT. Translation gives CASSPNRGVAEAFF.

Concerning this clone: One junction end does not reproduce the germline sequence, and a read error may be involved. The V and J genes are TRBV28 and TRBJ1-1; perhaps TRBD1 as D (6 bases). The CDR3 runs to 12 residues. Germline V gene sequence: CDR1 MDHEN, CDR2 SYDVKM. This chain's CDR3 is CACRGPNTEAFF. The CDR3 DNA follows: TGTGCCTGCAGGGGCCCGAACACTGAAGCTTTCTTT.

In this sample, this clone turned up a few times. The chain is built from TRBV6-8 and TRBJ2-7; D is possibly TRBD1 (5 bases). Trimming took off 6 bases at V and 4 bases at J, with 13 bases between the two ends. The CDR3 totals 13 residues. CDR1 is MNHGY, CDR2 SAAAGT, per germline. The CDR3 bases are TGTGCCAGCAGATCACAGGTTCAGTACGAGCAGTACTTC. Protein product: CASRSQVQYEQYF.

The chain employs TRBV19 and TRBJ1-1; 7 nucleotides align to TRBD1. J lost 3 bases, V lost 7 bases, and 8 bases had no gene match. Germline assignment: CDR1 LNHDA and CDR2 SQIVND (reference sequence). This CDR3 comprises 14 residues. The CDR3 sequence is CASKDVGQYTEAFF. The CDR3 DNA reads as TGTGCCAGTAAGGATGTGGGACAGTACACTGAAGCTTTCTTT.

By proportion, this clone is medium-sized. The gene calls are TRBV6-8 and TRBJ1-1; 9 bases fit TRBD1. This CDR3 comprises 13 residues. The J segment lost 6 bases and the V segment lost 5 bases, leaving 4 bases of the junction unmatched. Germline CDR1 reads MNHGY; CDR2 reads SAAAGT. The CDR3 nucleotides read TGTGCCAGCAGTGACAGGGGGGGTGCTGAAGCTTTCTTT. Protein product: CASSDRGGAEAFF.

This clone came up a few times. The chain couples TRBV6-8 to TRBJ1-5; D remains unclear. The V end lost 4 bases, the J end lost 2 bases, and 15 bases lay between the germline ends. CDR1 MNHGY and CDR2 SAAAGT come from the germline V gene. This CDR3 has 16 residues. Written as DNA, the CDR3 is TGTGCCAGCAGTTTACGACCCAGGAGGGGCAATCAGCCCCAGCATTTT. Protein: CASSLRPRRGNQPQHF.

The genes are TRBV19 and TRBJ2-2, with 7 bases identical to TRBD2. Germline-derived CDR1 and CDR2 are LNHDA and SQIVND (reference sequence). V shed 1 base, J shed 6 bases, and the junction held 2 bases outside the gene matches. The CDR3 sequence is 14 residues long. The DNA of the CDR3 is TGTGCCAGTAGTATAGCGGGGGGATCCGGGGAGCTGTTTTTT. This translates into CASSIAGGSGELFF.

By its share, this clone is large. The J gene is TRBJ1-2, the V gene TRBV6-8; D uncertain. Looked up from germline, CDR1 is MNHGY and CDR2 is SAAAGT. CDR3 length: 12 residues. The V end lost 2 bases, the J end lost 5 bases, and 6 bases lay between the germline ends. CDR3 in amino acids: CASSYGTYGYTF. The CDR3 coding sequence is TGTGCCAGCAGTTACGGCACGTATGGCTACACCTTC.

This chain links TRBV6-8 with TRBJ2-2; TRBD1 agrees at 10 bases. The CDR3 runs to 16 residues. CDR1 is MNHGY and CDR2 is SAAAGT in the germline V gene. The junction had 11 bases not matched to a gene; V was cut back by 8 bases and J by 5 bases. The CDR3 protein is CASGLPGQGKTGELFF. In nucleotides, the CDR3 is TGTGCCAGCGGCCTCCCGGGACAGGGGAAGACCGGGGAGCTGTTTTTT.

The chain is built from TRBV11-3 and TRBJ1-1; D unresolved. The CDR3 sequence is 15 residues long. V gave up 3 bases and J gave up 0 bases, with 11 bases separating them. From germline, CDR1 is SGHNT and CDR2 YENEEA. As DNA, the CDR3 is TGTGCCAGCAGCTTGAGGTGGCCCATGAACACTGAAGCTTTCTTT. Protein sequence: CASSLRWPMNTEAFF. The full variable domain, its missing parts supplied by reference TRBV11-3 and TRBJ1-1, is EAGVVQSPRYKIIEKKQPVAFWCNPISGHNTLYWYLQNLGQGPELLIRYENEEAVDDSQLPKDRFSAERLKGVDSTLKIQPAELGDSAVYLCASSLRWPMNTEAFFGQGTRLTVV.

The chain carries TRBV29-1 and TRBJ2-3; D not resolved. V was cut by 4 bases and J by 1 base, with 9 bases left in between. The germline gives CDR1 SQVTM, CDR2 ANQGSEA. This CDR3 is built from 13 residues. The chain's CDR3 is CSVAAWGTDTQYF. In nucleotides, the CDR3 is TGCAGCGTTGCAGCGTGGGGCACAGATACGCAGTATTTT.

This clone is labeled medium-sized (0.01 to 0.1%). The chain uses TRBV11-3 and TRBJ2-7; possible D gene TRBD2, 5 bases. Germline CDR1 is SGHNT and CDR2 is YENEEA. V lost 3 bases and J 5 bases, leaving 14 bases between the germline ends. The CDR3 is made up of 14 amino acids. CDR3 DNA sequence: TGTGCCAGCAGCTTGTCAAGGAGGCCAGACGAGCAGTACTTC. Residues: CASSLSRRPDEQYF.

This clone was recorded a few times. The gene calls are TRBV11-3 and TRBJ2-7; the match to TRBD1 covers 8 bases. Trimming took 6 bases from V and 2 from J; bases not matched to a gene: 15. This CDR3 region has 17 residues. In germline, CDR1 is SGHNT, CDR2 YENEEA. The CDR3 nucleotides are TGTGCCAGCAGTCCGAGGGACAGGATCGACGTTACCTACGAGCAGTACTTC. Translated: CASSPRDRIDVTYEQYF.

The chain couples TRBV9 to TRBJ2-5, with 8 bases that match TRBD1. The J segment lost 5 bases and the V segment lost 5 bases, leaving 8 bases of the junction unmatched. Looked up from germline, CDR1 is SGDLS and CDR2 is YYNGEE. This CDR3 has 14 residues. The CDR3 DNA reads TGTGCCAGCAGTTCAGGACAGGGTTGGGAGACCCAGTACTTC. It codes for CASSSGQGWETQYF.

There are a few counts of this clone. The J gene is TRBJ2-1, the V gene TRBV6-8; 12 nucleotides match TRBD2. V lost 5 bases, J lost 8 bases, and 10 bases stayed unmatched. This CDR3 comprises 16 residues. Per the germline V gene, CDR1 is MNHGY and CDR2 is SAAAGT. The CDR3 sequence is CASSDPGLAGYDEQFF. The CDR3 DNA reads TGTGCCAGCAGTGATCCCGGACTAGCGGGATACGATGAGCAGTTCTTC.

This clone was seen just once. The chain uses TRBV19 and TRBJ1-1; TRBD1 is a possible D gene (6 bases). The CDR3 is made up of 14 amino acids. The germline gives CDR1 LNHDA, CDR2 SQIVND (reference sequence). V gave up 5 bases and J gave up 1 base, with 11 bases separating them. The DNA for the CDR3 is TGTGCCAGTAGTGGGGGACACTGGAACACTGAAGCTTTCTTT. Translated, it gives CASSGGHWNTEAFF.

This clone is labeled as medium-sized. The gene calls are TRBV6-8 and TRBJ2-7; unclear D gene. This CDR3 is 13 amino acids long. Trimming left V 7 bases short and J 6 bases short, with 16 bases between. Germline V CDR1 and CDR2: MNHGY, SAAAGT. CDR3 nucleotide sequence: TGTGCCAGCAAGGTTAAGGGCGTTGGCGAGCAGTACTTC. This translates into CASKVKGVGEQYF.